These 15 T cell receptor beta chains originate from one sample sequenced in a study of cytomegalovirus exposure and HLA in healthy donors. Vbeta (60) and Jbeta (13) primers were used in the PCR. Sequencing was performed with immunoSEQ multiplex PCR; in TCRdb, only in-frame clones are kept and a portion is missing. The table records roughly 150,000 clones, around 78% of them present only once. The sequenced material came from PBMCs. The source of these receptors is a woman aged 40 to 50 in good health and CMV-seropositive.

The chain has TRBV7-8 and TRBJ2-3, with 10 bases aligning to TRBD2. CDR3 length: 15 residues. V trimming: 5 bases; J trimming: 8 bases; junction bases outside the gene matches: 10. In germline, CDR1 is SGHVS, CDR2 FQNEAQ. The CDR3 here is CASSPAGTSVATQYF. In DNA, the CDR3 is TGTGCCAGCAGCCCGGCCGGGACTAGCGTAGCTACGCAGTATTTT.

V gene TRBV5-4 combines with J gene TRBJ1-1; perhaps TRBD1 as D (5 bases). Per the germline V gene, CDR1 is SGHNT and CDR2 is YYREEE (reference sequence). Between the trimmed V and J ends, which lost 1 base and 5 bases, there was a span of 12 bases. This CDR3 is 14 amino acids long. Here the CDR3 reads CASSLFGGDTEAFF. In DNA, the CDR3 is TGTGCCAGCAGCTTGTTCGGGGGGGATACTGAAGCTTTCTTT.

The chain has TRBV27 and TRBJ1-2, with D perhaps matching TRBD1 (5 bases). The V and J ends lost 5 bases and 5 bases respectively, with 9 bases between them. The CDR3 spans 12 residues. Germline V gene lookup returns CDR1 MNHEY and CDR2 SMNVEV (reference sequence). The CDR3 region has the DNA TGTGCCAGCAGTCCACGGGGGTATGGCTACACCTTC. This gives the protein CASSPRGYGYTF.

The chain is built from TRBV2 and TRBJ1-1, with TRBD1 matching 8 bases. V lost 6 bases to trimming and J lost 5 bases; unmatched junction nucleotides: 8. The germline V gene has CDR1 SNHLY and CDR2 FYNNEI. The CDR3 length is 14 residues. The CDR3 DNA sequence: TGTGCCAGCAGGACCTTACAGGGGGTAACTGAAGCTTTCTTT. It encodes CASRTLQGVTEAFF.

The chain is built from TRBV9 and TRBJ1-3; D unclear. V lost 7 bases to trimming and J lost 2 bases, with 13 bases between them. From germline, CDR1 is SGDLS and CDR2 YYNGEE. The CDR3 runs to 14 residues. Here the CDR3 reads CASGGGRTGNTIYF. The CDR3 nucleotides are TGTGCCAGCGGAGGCGGAAGGACTGGAAACACCATATATTTT.

This chain connects TRBV27 to TRBJ1-2, with TRBD1 identical over 7 bases. V trimming: 3 bases; J trimming: 8 bases; junction bases outside the gene matches: 18. The germline gives CDR1 MNHEY, CDR2 SMNVEV (reference sequence). This CDR3 region has 17 residues. CDR3 protein: CASSFLRSGRGSLGYTF. The CDR3 nucleotides read TGTGCCAGCAGTTTCCTAAGATCGGGCAGGGGGTCTCTCGGCTACACCTTC.

The chain joins TRBV15 to TRBJ2-1; no definite D call. CDR1 and CDR2 (germline): LNHNV, YYDKDF (reference sequence). The CDR3 spans 15 residues. V shed 1 base and J shed 0 bases, with 7 bases lying between them. The CDR3 region is CATSRAVGSYNEQFF. The DNA for the CDR3 is TGTGCCACCAGCAGAGCGGTCGGCTCCTACAATGAGCAGTTCTTC.

The chain links TRBV18 to TRBJ1-1; 9 positions agree with TRBD1. The CDR3 is 15 amino acids. Per germline, CDR1 KGHSH and CDR2 LQKENI. Losses at the gene ends were 5 bases for V and 4 bases for J; bases not matched to a gene: 8. CDR3 in DNA: TGTGCCAGCTCAACGGACAGGGGAGAAGTCACTGAAGCTTTCTTT. Its translation is CASSTDRGEVTEAFF.

This chain joins TRBV18 and TRBJ2-2; no firm D call. The germline V and J ends were trimmed by 3 bases and 1 base, with 15 bases remaining between them. The CDR3 extends over 17 amino acids. Looked up from germline, CDR1 is KGHSH and CDR2 is LQKENI. This CDR3 reads CASSPTQSSRNTGELFF. Written as DNA, the CDR3 is TGTGCCAGCTCACCGACTCAGAGCTCCCGGAACACCGGGGAGCTGTTTTTT. Full variable domain (outside the CDR3, taken from reference TRBV18 and TRBJ2-2): NAGVMQNPRHLVRRRGQEARLRCSPMKGHSHVYWYRQLPEEGLKFMVYLQKENIIDESGMPKERFSAEFPKEGPSILRIQQVVRGDSAAYFCASSPTQSSRNTGELFFGEGSRLTVL.

J is TRBJ2-5 and V is TRBV7-2; D gene unclear. The V end was cut by 2 bases, the J end by 3 bases, with 13 bases between. The CDR3 extends over 15 amino acids. Germline CDR1 and CDR2: SGHTA and FQGNSA. The CDR3 coding sequence is TGTGCCAGCAGCTTACAAATAGCCTTAAAAGAGACCCAGTACTTC. Its protein is CASSLQIALKETQYF.

This clone was detected only a few times. The chain recombines TRBV7-8 with TRBJ2-2; 8 bases are a match to TRBD2. The CDR3 is 16 amino acids. Trimming at V came to 4 bases and at J to 5 bases, leaving 9 bases not matched to a gene. Germline CDR1 and CDR2: SGHVS and FQNEAQ. The CDR3, as DNA: TGTGCCAGCAGCTACCTCCGGGGGGGGGCGACCGGGGAGCTGTTTTTT. Protein sequence: CASSYLRGGATGELFF.

J is TRBJ2-7 and V is TRBV6-1; TRBD1 matches 7 bases. Trimming removed 6 bases from V and 5 bases from J; junction bases left unmatched: 10. This CDR3 region has 14 residues. From germline, CDR1 is MNHNS and CDR2 SASEGT. CDR3 sequence: CASSLTGPSNEQYF. The CDR3, as DNA: TGTGCCAGCAGCCTGACAGGGCCGAGCAACGAGCAGTACTTC.

This clone was counted only a few times. The rearrangement links TRBV11-2 to TRBJ1-3; 10 bases agree with TRBD1. Per germline, CDR1 SGHAT and CDR2 FQNNGV. Trimming cost V 7 bases and J 0 bases; bases outside gene matches: 6. This CDR3 spans 16 amino acids. Here the CDR3 reads CASKRTGGFSGNTIYF. CDR3 bases: TGTGCCAGCAAAAGGACAGGGGGTTTCTCTGGAAACACCATATATTTT.

V gene TRBV6-1 combines with J gene TRBJ1-4; D is unresolved. This CDR3 is built from 14 residues. Germline assignment: CDR1 MNHNS and CDR2 SASEGT. Deletions cut 6 bases from V and 0 bases from J, with 8 bases between. In nucleotides, the CDR3 is TGTGCCAGCAGGCGGGCGGCAACTAATGAAAAACTGTTTTTT. Its protein product is CASRRAATNEKLFF.

The rearrangement uses TRBV28 and TRBJ1-2, with TRBD1 matching 7 bases. Germline V gene sequence: CDR1 MDHEN, CDR2 SYDVKM. The ends lost 5 bases at V and 2 bases at J; junction bases unmatched: 5. The CDR3 contains 14 residues. The CDR3 reads CASSGTGVNYGYTF. The CDR3 DNA reads TGTGCCAGCAGTGGAACAGGGGTAAACTATGGCTACACCTTC.